Below, 28 T cell receptor beta chains from the same sample are listed, as sequenced in a study of T cells in women clearing cervical HPV infection. This table comes from immunoSEQ multiplex PCR, and its TCRdb copy is limited to in-frame clones, with some not included. This sample's clone table lists fewer than 35,000 clones. Input material: blood buffy coat. Source of these receptors: a woman aged 18 to 75 with a cervical HPV16 infection that either progressed to CIN3+ or cleared (not recorded which).

About this clone: Sequencing ends 3 residues short of the CDR3 end; the germline J gene provides the rest. The J gene is TRBJ2-4, the V gene TRBV5-1; D unclear. Trimming stripped 4 bases from V and 6 bases from J, with 11 bases between. The CDR3 loop spans 13 amino acids. Germline loops: CDR1 SGHRS, CDR2 YFSETQ. The covered CDR3 bases are TGCGCCAGCAGCGACGGAGCGTCAAACATT. Residues: CASSDGASNI. Given in full, the CDR3 is CASSDGASNIQYF.

About this clone: The CDR3 end lies 3 residues beyond the end of the read and is filled in from the germline J gene. V and J are TRBV5-4 and TRBJ1-2; possible D gene TRBD1, 5 bases. Between the trimmed V and J ends, which lost 3 bases and 6 bases, there was a span of 15 bases. The CDR3 loop spans 14 amino acids. The germline CDR1 and CDR2 sequences are SGHNT and YYREEE (reference sequence). This chain's CDR3 is CASSSIVQGNGYTF. Incomplete CDR3 DNA: TGTGCCAGCAGCTCTATCGTTCAGGGAAATGGC.

With respect to this clone: The CDR3 end falls 3 residues outside the read, so it is completed with the germline J gene. The chain employs TRBV20-1 and TRBJ2-1; 14 nucleotides agree with TRBD2. Germline V gene data show CDR1 as DFQATT and CDR2 as SNEGSKA (reference sequence). The CDR3 length is 19 residues. V lost 6 bases and J lost 1; bases outside the gene matches: 14. CDR3 protein: CSALDRRLAGGRSYNEQFF. Incomplete CDR3 DNA: TGCAGTGCCCTGGACAGGCGACTAGCGGGGGGGCGATCCTACAATGAG.

The CDR3 DNA, read in part, is TGCAGTGCTAGAGATTCCAGGGTCACTGAA. Amino acids: CSARDSRVTE. The complete CDR3 sequence is CSARDSRVTEAFF. The chain recombines TRBV20-1 with TRBJ1-1; D might be TRBD1 (5 bases). Read coverage stops 3 residues before the CDR3 terminus; the germline J gene supplies the remainder. Germline CDR1 is DFQATT and CDR2 is SNEGSKA (reference sequence). The V end lost 0 bases, the J end lost 4 bases, and 9 bases lay between the germline ends. CDR3 length: 13 residues.

Of note for this clone: The DNA ends 3 residues before the CDR3 does, and the rest of the CDR3 is filled in from the germline J gene. J is TRBJ2-1 and V is TRBV2, with TRBD2 matching over 9 bases. Looked up from germline, CDR1 is SNHLY and CDR2 is FYNNEI. This CDR3 comprises 14 residues. Trimming cost V 0 bases and J 9 bases; bases outside gene matches: 3. CDR3 DNA (partial): TGTGCCAGCAGTGAAGCGGGGCGGGGGGGTGAG. It encodes CASSEAGRGGE. From start to end, the CDR3 is CASSEAGRGGEQFF.

Concerning this clone: The observed sequence ends 3 residues before the CDR3 terminus, with the missing tail filled in from the germline J gene. V and J are TRBV7-2 and TRBJ2-5, with D possibly TRBD2 on 6 matching bases. The germline V gene has CDR1 SGHTA and CDR2 FQGNSA. CDR3 size: 13 residues. V lost 6 bases, J lost 5 bases, and 13 bases lay in between. CDR3 DNA, as far as it was read: TGTGCCAGCAGACGCAGCGGGCCGGAGACC. As protein: CASRRSGPET. The CDR3 in its entirety is CASRRSGPETQYF. The variable domain in full, completed from reference TRBV7-2 and TRBJ2-5, reads GAGVSQSPSNKVTEKGKDVELRCDPISGHTALYWYRQSLGQGLEFLIYFQGNSAPDKSGLPSDRFSAERTGGSVSTLTIQRTQQEDSAVYLCASRRSGPETQYFGPGTRLLVL.

As for this clone: The read is 3 residues too short to cover the CDR3 end, so that end is filled in from the germline J gene. The gene calls are TRBV7-9 and TRBJ1-1, with 7 bases identical to TRBD1. Trimming removed 3 bases from V and 4 bases from J; junction bases left unmatched: 5. Germline V gives CDR1 SEHNR, CDR2 FQNEAQ (reference sequence). The length of the CDR3 is 14 residues. CDR3 sequence: CASSFPPGGTEAFF. The CDR3 DNA, read in part, is TGTGCCAGCAGCTTCCCACCAGGGGGCACTGAA.

Notes on this clone: The observed sequence ends 3 residues before the CDR3 terminus, with the missing tail filled in from the germline J gene. The rearrangement uses TRBV2 and TRBJ2-2, with a possible D match to TRBD1 (6 bases). The V gene lost 4 bases and the J gene lost 3 bases, with 9 bases spanning the gap. The CDR3 covers 14 residues. CDR1 and CDR2 (germline): SNHLY, FYNNEI. The covered CDR3 bases are TGTGCCAGCAGTGGGACAGACCACACCGGGGAG. It specifies CASSGTDHTGE. The entire CDR3 protein reads CASSGTDHTGELFF.

CDR3 DNA (partial): TGTGCCAGCTCGGCAGGGGTTAACAATGAG. This codes for CASSAGVNNE. The full CDR3 is CASSAGVNNEQFF. The chain uses TRBV18 and TRBJ2-1; a possible D gene is TRBD1 (6 bases). The DNA ends 3 residues before the CDR3 does, and the rest of the CDR3 is filled in from the germline J gene. The CDR3 runs to 13 residues. Trimming cost V 6 bases and J 5 bases, with 11 bases left between them. The V gene's germline CDR1 is KGHSH and CDR2 LQKENI.

About this clone: The junction does not match germline at one end; this may be a read error. The read ends 3 residues before the CDR3 terminus; that terminus is restored from the germline J gene. V and J are TRBV7-7 and TRBJ2-5; D perhaps matches TRBD1 (6 bases). Germline V gene data show CDR1 as SSHAT and CDR2 as FNYEAQ (reference sequence). This CDR3 contains 15 residues. The CDR3 sequence: CASSFHRDKKETQYF. Incomplete CDR3 DNA: TGTGCTAGCAGCTTCCACCGGGACAAAAAAGAGACC.

The CDR3 protein is CASSSGLANIQYF. Incomplete CDR3 DNA: TGTGCCAGCAGTTCGGGACTAGCGAACATT. The chain employs TRBV28 and TRBJ2-4, with 10 nucleotides matching TRBD2. Sequencing ends 3 residues short of the CDR3 end; the germline J gene provides the rest. There are 13 residues in the CDR3. V was pared by 4 bases and J by 7 bases, with 1 base of the junction left unmatched. The germline gives CDR1 MDHEN, CDR2 SYDVKM.

A remark on this clone: The read ends 3 residues before the CDR3 terminus; that terminus is restored from the germline J gene. This chain joins TRBV6-1 and TRBJ1-5, with D possibly being TRBD1 (5 bases). Germline V gene lookup returns CDR1 MNHNS and CDR2 SASEGT. There are 15 residues in the CDR3. V was cut by 4 bases and J by 5 bases, with 15 bases left in between. This CDR3 reads CASSVPRAAYQPQHF. The part of the CDR3 DNA that was read is TGTGCCAGCAGTGTCCCCAGGGCCGCGTATCAGCCC.

Remarks on this clone: The read is 3 residues too short to cover the CDR3 end, so that end is filled in from the germline J gene. This sequence joins TRBV2 and TRBJ2-7; 8 bases are a match to TRBD1. Trimming at V came to 7 bases and at J to 3 bases, leaving 8 bases not matched to a gene. Germline V gene lookup returns CDR1 SNHLY and CDR2 FYNNEI. The CDR3 is 14 amino acids. CDR3 DNA, as far as it was read: TGTGCCAGCACCGGGGCTACAGGGGGCTACGAG. Translated: CASTGATGGYE. The whole CDR3 region reads CASTGATGGYEQYF.

On this clone: The read is 3 residues too short to cover the CDR3 end, so that end is filled in from the germline J gene. The chain employs TRBV30 and TRBJ2-3; 8 nucleotides align to TRBD2. Trimming cost V 4 bases and J 5 bases; bases outside gene matches: 11. The CDR3 sequence is 15 residues long. CDR1 and CDR2 (germline): GTSNPN, SVGIG (reference sequence). The CDR3 sequence: CAWNSRGAGGDTQYF. Partial CDR3 DNA: TGTGCCTGGAACTCGCGGGGGGCGGGGGGAGATACG.

Of note for this clone: The read ends 3 residues early relative to the CDR3; the germline J gene fills the gap. The chain combines TRBV5-1 with TRBJ1-4, with a possible D match to TRBD1 (5 bases). V lost 1 base and J 5 bases, leaving 18 bases between the germline ends. This CDR3 contains 17 residues. CDR1 and CDR2 (germline): SGHRS, YFSETQ. The CDR3 spells CASSLNGQKGLNEKLFF. Partial CDR3 DNA: TGCGCCAGCAGCTTGAACGGACAAAAGGGCCTAAATGAAAAA.

About this clone: The CDR3 extends 3 residues past the end of the read, so its final part is completed from the germline J gene. The chain has TRBV5-1 and TRBJ2-5; D uncertain. Germline loops: CDR1 SGHRS, CDR2 YFSETQ. V was cut by 4 bases and J by 3 bases, with 10 bases left in between. The CDR3 length is 13 residues. The covered CDR3 bases are TGCGCCAGCAGCAACCCCACTAAAGAGACC. Amino acids: CASSNPTKET. The CDR3 in its entirety is CASSNPTKETQYF.

Comment on this clone: The missing CDR3 end, 3 residues past where the read stops, is filled in from the germline J gene. This chain connects TRBV13 to TRBJ1-2; 7 positions match TRBD1. V gave up 2 bases and J gave up 7 bases; unmatched junction bases: 10. The germline V gene has CDR1 PRHDT and CDR2 FYEKMQ (reference sequence). The CDR3 contains 15 residues. The covered CDR3 bases are TGTGCCAGCAGCTTACAGACAGGGCGTACATTTGGC. Its translation: CASSLQTGRTFG. The complete CDR3 sequence is CASSLQTGRTFGYTF.

A note on this clone: The read ends 3 residues early relative to the CDR3; the germline J gene fills the gap. The rearrangement links TRBV20-1 to TRBJ1-2; D uncertain. The CDR3 is 10 residues long. Trimming cost V 6 bases and J 6 bases, with 8 bases left between them. Germline CDR1 DFQATT, CDR2 SNEGSKA (reference sequence). The CDR3 sequence: CSALSDGYTF. Partial CDR3 DNA: TGCAGTGCCCTCAGTGATGGC.

Comments on this clone: Read sequence stops 3 residues before the CDR3 end, and the germline J gene provides the missing end. The chain joins TRBV6-2 or TRBV6-3 to TRBJ1-2, with TRBD1 matching 10 bases. The CDR3 sequence is 14 residues long. J gave up 7 bases and V 5 bases, and 7 bases lay outside the gene matches. CDR1 is MNHEY and CDR2 is SVGEGT in the germline V gene. This CDR3 is CASSQDRGQLGYTF. The CDR3 bases that were read are TGTGCCAGCAGTCAAGACAGGGGGCAACTTGGC.

Concerning this clone: With the read ending 3 residues before the CDR3 end, the germline J gene is used to fill in that end. The genes are TRBV30 and TRBJ1-3; D might be TRBD1 (6 bases). The germline V gene encodes CDR1 GTSNPN and CDR2 SVGIG (reference sequence). Trimming took 2 bases from V and 4 from J, leaving 15 bases between them. The CDR3 runs 15 residues. CDR3 sequence reads: CAWSPSYRVGNTIYF. The DNA read from the CDR3 is TGTGCCTGGAGTCCCTCTTACAGGGTGGGAAACACC.

With respect to this clone: The CDR3 end is not reached by the read, which stops 3 residues before it; the germline J gene fills it in. The chain combines TRBV7-3 with TRBJ2-5; 7 positions agree with TRBD2. The J segment lost 5 bases and the V segment lost 3 bases, leaving 3 bases of the junction unmatched. Germline CDR1 and CDR2: SGHTA and FQGTGA. The CDR3 runs 13 residues. Partial CDR3 DNA: TGTGCCAGCAGCTTGGGGGGGTTTGAGACC. This codes for CASSLGGFET. The whole CDR3 protein reads CASSLGGFETQYF.

Worth noting for this clone: Read data end 3 residues before the CDR3 end; the end is taken from the germline J gene. The genes are TRBV7-9 and TRBJ1-5, with a tentative D call TRBD1 (5 bases). This CDR3 contains 15 residues. Germline assignment: CDR1 SEHNR and CDR2 FQNEAQ (reference sequence). With 1 base removed from V and 4 bases from J, the gap between germline ends came to 11 bases. Here the CDR3 reads CASSLGGAGNQPQHF. The CDR3 bases that were read are TGTGCCAGCAGCTTAGGTGGGGCAGGGAATCAGCCC.

Turning to this clone: The read terminates 3 residues before the CDR3 end, so the remaining end is supplied by the germline J gene. This sequence joins TRBV18 and TRBJ1-5; 7 nucleotides match TRBD1. The CDR3 length is 14 residues. Per the germline V gene, CDR1 is KGHSH and CDR2 is LQKENI. V dropped 3 bases and J dropped 2; count of bases not matched to a gene: 1. Here the CDR3 reads CASSPGQGNQPQHF. The CDR3 DNA, read in part, is TGTGCCAGCTCACCCGGACAGGGCAATCAGCCC.

Details on this clone: The read finishes 3 residues shy of the CDR3 end, and the germline J gene is used to complete it. The J gene is TRBJ2-5, the V gene TRBV28, with 8 nucleotides matching TRBD1. Germline V gives CDR1 MDHEN, CDR2 SYDVKM. The CDR3 runs 15 residues. Trimming cost V 3 bases and J 2 bases; bases outside gene matches: 5. The CDR3: CASSLDRAGQETQYF. Incomplete CDR3 DNA: TGTGCCAGCAGTTTGGACAGGGCGGGTCAAGAGACC. Based on the CDR3 plus reference TRBV28 and TRBJ2-5, the full variable domain is DVKVTQSSRYLVKRTGEKVFLECVQDMDHENMFWYRQDPGLGLRLIYFSYDVKMKEKGDIPEGYSVSREKKERFSLILESASTNQTSMYLCASSLDRAGQETQYFGPGTRLLVL.

As regards this clone: The read falls 3 residues short of the CDR3 end, and the missing part is taken from the germline J gene. The chain is built from TRBV19 and TRBJ1-1; D is perhaps TRBD1 (6 bases). From germline, CDR1 is LNHDA and CDR2 SQIVND (reference sequence). V was cut by 4 bases and J by 1 base, with 10 bases left in between. CDR3 length: 14 residues. The CDR3 sequence is CASSTDRSNTEAFF. CDR3 bases read: TGTGCCAGTAGTACTGACAGGTCGAACACTGAA.

With respect to this clone: The CDR3 end lies 3 residues beyond the end of the read and is filled in from the germline J gene. This chain joins TRBV5-1 and TRBJ2-7; a weak D match, TRBD1 (6 bases). Trimming removed 1 base from V and 2 bases from J, with 10 bases in between. Germline V gene sequence: CDR1 SGHRS, CDR2 YFSETQ. This CDR3 contains 14 residues. CDR3: CASSLSGVTYEQYF. The sequenced CDR3 bases are TGCGCCAGCAGCTTGTCAGGGGTAACCTACGAG.

To note about this clone: The read ends 3 residues early relative to the CDR3; the germline J gene fills the gap. The rearrangement links TRBV6-1 to TRBJ1-3; D ambiguous. Germline V gives CDR1 MNHNS, CDR2 SASEGT. The CDR3 is 13 amino acids. V lost 4 bases, J lost 3 bases, and 7 bases lay in between. The CDR3 here is CASSAVLGNTIYF. Partial CDR3 DNA: TGTGCCAGCAGTGCCGTACTTGGAAACACC.

CDR3 DNA, as far as it was read: TGTGCCAGTAGTATACCCGGACAGGAGGGAGAAAAA. The encoded protein is CASSIPGQEGEK. The entire CDR3 sequence reads CASSIPGQEGEKLFF. The chain links TRBV19 to TRBJ1-4, with 7 bases lining up with TRBD1. The CDR3 end falls 3 residues outside the read, so it is completed with the germline J gene. CDR1 and CDR2 (germline): LNHDA, SQIVND (reference sequence). Trimming removed 2 bases from V and 8 bases from J; junction bases left unmatched: 8. The CDR3 spans 15 residues.